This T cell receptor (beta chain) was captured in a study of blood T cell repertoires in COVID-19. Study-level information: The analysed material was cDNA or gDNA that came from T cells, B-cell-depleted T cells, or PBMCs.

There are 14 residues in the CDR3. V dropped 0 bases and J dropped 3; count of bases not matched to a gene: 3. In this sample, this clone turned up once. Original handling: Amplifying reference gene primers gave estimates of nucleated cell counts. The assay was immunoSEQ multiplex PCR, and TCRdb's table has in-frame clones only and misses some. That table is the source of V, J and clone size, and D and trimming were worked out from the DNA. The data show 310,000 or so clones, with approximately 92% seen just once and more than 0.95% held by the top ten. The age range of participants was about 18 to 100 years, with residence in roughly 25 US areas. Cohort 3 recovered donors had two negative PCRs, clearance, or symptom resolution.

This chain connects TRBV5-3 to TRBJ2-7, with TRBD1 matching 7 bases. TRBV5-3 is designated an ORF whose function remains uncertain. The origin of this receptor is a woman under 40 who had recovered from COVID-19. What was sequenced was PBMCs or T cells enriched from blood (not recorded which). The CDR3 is CARSLGQGVYEQYF. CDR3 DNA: TGTGCCAGAAGCTTGGGACAGGGTGTCTACGAGCAGTACTTC.